This T cell receptor (beta chain) was documented in a study of human T cells and chemical hapten exposure. This clonotype was picked up a small number of times. Each CDR3 protein gets one entry after TCRdb re-called the RACE reads with MiXCR. The data show roughly 100,000 distinct CDR3 sequences, with around 34% seen just once and approximately 3% held by the top ten. The CDR3 extends over 13 amino acids. Trimming removed 5 bases at V and 2 bases at J, with 11 bases between. Germline V gene sequence: CDR1 SQVTM, CDR2 ANQGSEA. Stated time point: patch test 3, about 24 weeks after DPC sensitization. As for treatment: therapeutic diphenylcyclopropenone sensitization with weekly scalp DPC.

The chain has TRBV29-1 and TRBJ2-3; D call uncertain. The sequenced sample was whole blood, obtained in connection with sensitization to the hapten diphenylcyclopropenone (DPC). This TCR was recovered from a man aged 35 to 55 with alopecia areata. Some clones in this sample may be carry-over from other donors' samples. The CDR3 region has the DNA TGCAGCGTTTCAAGGGAAGACACAGATACGCAGTATTTT. Amino acid sequence: CSVSREDTDTQYF.